This record concerns one T cell receptor (beta chain) sequence. Antigen specificity is unknown. CD8 cells classed as naive were CD45RO-negative and positively selected for CCR7, excluding terminally differentiated effector memory CD45RA+ cells. Clones were read by immunoSEQ multiplex PCR, and TCRdb kept only the in-frame ones, dropping some. The sample has roughly 2 million clones, about 95% seen once. The source of the sample is a study of shared clonotypes between healthy human individuals. There are 18 residues in the CDR3. CDR1 and CDR2 from the germline V gene are SGHTA and FQGTGA. Germline trimming cut 0 bases from V and 1 base from J; bases unmatched to any gene: 8. Study results and limitations: Across subsets, estimated richness was generally greater for naive than for memory populations.

Sequenced sample: naive CD8+ T cells sorted from blood. The TCR sequence derives from a man between 18 and 35 years old in good health. The chain has TRBV7-3 and TRBJ2-1, with TRBD2 matching over 8 bases. The CDR3 loop is CASSLTTSSGGSYNEQFF. CDR3 nucleotides: TGTGCCAGCAGCTTAACCACGTCAAGCGGGGGTTCCTACAATGAGCAGTTCTTC.